This T cell receptor beta chain was sequenced in a study of cytomegalovirus exposure and HLA in healthy donors. Study as a whole: Prior work identified around 110 million unique TCR beta sequences in some 180 million T cells. Whole-study findings and limits: The study had only CMV serostatus as immune exposure information. In a later analysis, at a false discovery rate of 0.05, about 17,000 TCR beta sequences matched HLA alleles. A later analysis reportedly identified an Asian-associated ancestry cluster as carrying fewer N-insertions than the approximately 710-donor mean.

Details on this clone: Its specificity is unknown.

Vbeta (60) and Jbeta (13) primers were used in the PCR. Measured with immunoSEQ multiplex PCR; TCRdb has only the in-frame clones, and not every one. The table lists 90,000 to 150,000 clones, roughly four fifths of them singletons. Germline trimming cut 4 bases from V and 5 bases from J; bases unmatched to any gene: 6. This CDR3 spans 15 amino acids. Germline V CDR1 and CDR2: MNHNS, SASEGT. The sequencing input was PBMCs. This TCR derives from a woman aged 25 to 39 in good health and CMV-seropositive. V and J are TRBV6-1 and TRBJ2-5, with 11 positions matching TRBD1. The CDR3 here is CASSGGTGGVETQYF. For the CDR3, the DNA is TGTGCCAGCAGTGGGGGGACAGGGGGTGTCGAGACCCAGTACTTC.